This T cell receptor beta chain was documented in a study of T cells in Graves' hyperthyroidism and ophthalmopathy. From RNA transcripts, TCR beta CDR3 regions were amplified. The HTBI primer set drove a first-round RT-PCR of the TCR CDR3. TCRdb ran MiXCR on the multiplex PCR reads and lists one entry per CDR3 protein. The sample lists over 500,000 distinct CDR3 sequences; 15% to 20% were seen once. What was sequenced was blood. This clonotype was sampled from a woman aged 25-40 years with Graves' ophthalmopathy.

The CDR3 DNA reads as TGCAGTGCTAGAGATATCCCTGGACAGGTACGCTACAATGAGCAGTTCTTC. Its translation is CSARDIPGQVRYNEQFF. The rearrangement uses TRBV20-1 and TRBJ2-1; 7 nucleotides match TRBD1. Germline CDR1 is DFQATT and CDR2 is SNEGSKA (reference sequence). The CDR3 runs to 17 residues. V shed 0 bases, J shed 3 bases, and the junction held 11 bases outside the gene matches.